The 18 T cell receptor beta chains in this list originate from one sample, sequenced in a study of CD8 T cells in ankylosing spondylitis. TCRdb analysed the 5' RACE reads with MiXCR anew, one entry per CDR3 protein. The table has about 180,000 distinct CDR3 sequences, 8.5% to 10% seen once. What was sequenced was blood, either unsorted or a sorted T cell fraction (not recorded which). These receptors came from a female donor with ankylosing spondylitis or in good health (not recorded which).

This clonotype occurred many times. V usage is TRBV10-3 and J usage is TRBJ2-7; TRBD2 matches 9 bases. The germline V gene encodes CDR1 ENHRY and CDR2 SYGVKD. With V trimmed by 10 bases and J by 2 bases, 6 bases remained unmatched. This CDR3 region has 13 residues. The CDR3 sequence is CATATSGAYEQYF. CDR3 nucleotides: TGTGCCACCGCGACTAGCGGAGCCTACGAGCAGTACTTC.

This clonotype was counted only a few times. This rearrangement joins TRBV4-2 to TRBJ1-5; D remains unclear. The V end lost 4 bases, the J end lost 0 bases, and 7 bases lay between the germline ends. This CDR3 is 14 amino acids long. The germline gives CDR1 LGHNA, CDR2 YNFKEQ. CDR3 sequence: CASSRLNSNQPQHF. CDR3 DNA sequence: TGTGCCAGCAGCCGTCTCAATAGCAATCAGCCCCAGCATTTT.

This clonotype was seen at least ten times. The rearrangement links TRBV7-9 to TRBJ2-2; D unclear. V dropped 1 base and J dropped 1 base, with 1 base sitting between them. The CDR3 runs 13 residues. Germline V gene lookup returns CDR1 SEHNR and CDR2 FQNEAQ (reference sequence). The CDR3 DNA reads TGTGCCAGCAGCTTAGAGAACACCGGGGAGCTGTTTTTT. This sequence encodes CASSLENTGELFF.

This CDR3 reads CASGLAGGRSSYEQYF. CDR3 coding DNA: TGTGCCAGCGGGCTAGCGGGAGGTCGTAGCTCCTACGAGCAGTACTTC. The V gene is TRBV27, the J gene TRBJ2-7; 11 nucleotides align to TRBD2. The CDR3 spans 16 residues. CDR1 and CDR2 (germline): MNHEY, SMNVEV (reference sequence). Trimming removed 8 bases from V and 0 bases from J; junction bases left unmatched: 9.

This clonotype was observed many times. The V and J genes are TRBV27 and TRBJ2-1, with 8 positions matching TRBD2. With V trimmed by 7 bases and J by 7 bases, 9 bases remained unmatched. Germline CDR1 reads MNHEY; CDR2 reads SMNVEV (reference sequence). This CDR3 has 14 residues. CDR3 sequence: CASTRGSGGNEQFF. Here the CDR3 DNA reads TGTGCCAGCACACGCGGGAGCGGGGGAAATGAGCAGTTCTTC.

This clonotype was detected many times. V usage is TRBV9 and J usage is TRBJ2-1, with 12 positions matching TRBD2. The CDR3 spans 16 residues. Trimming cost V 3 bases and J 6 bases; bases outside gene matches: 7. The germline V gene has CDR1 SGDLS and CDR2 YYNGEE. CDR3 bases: TGTGCCAGCAGCGGCCTAGCGGGAGGGGAGGGCAATGAGCAGTTCTTC. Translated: CASSGLAGGEGNEQFF.

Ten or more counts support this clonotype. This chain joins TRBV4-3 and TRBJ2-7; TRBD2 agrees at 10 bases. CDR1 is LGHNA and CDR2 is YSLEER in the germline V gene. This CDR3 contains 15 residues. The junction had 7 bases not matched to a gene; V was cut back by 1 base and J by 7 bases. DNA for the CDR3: TGCGCCAGCAGCCAAGTGTGGCTAGCGGGAGAAGAGCAGTACTTC. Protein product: CASSQVWLAGEEQYF.

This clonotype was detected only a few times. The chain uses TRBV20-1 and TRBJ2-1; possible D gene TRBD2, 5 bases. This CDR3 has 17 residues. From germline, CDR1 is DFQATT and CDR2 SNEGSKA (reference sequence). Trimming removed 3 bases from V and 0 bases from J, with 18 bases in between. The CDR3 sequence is CSARRVKERSSYNEQFF. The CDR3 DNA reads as TGCAGTGCTAGGAGGGTGAAGGAAAGGAGCTCCTACAATGAGCAGTTCTTC.

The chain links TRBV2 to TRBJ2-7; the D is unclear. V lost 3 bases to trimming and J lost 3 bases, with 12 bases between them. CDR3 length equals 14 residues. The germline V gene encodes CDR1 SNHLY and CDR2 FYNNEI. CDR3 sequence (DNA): TGTGCCAGCAGTGAGATACCACAGTTCTACGAGCAGTACTTC. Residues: CASSEIPQFYEQYF.

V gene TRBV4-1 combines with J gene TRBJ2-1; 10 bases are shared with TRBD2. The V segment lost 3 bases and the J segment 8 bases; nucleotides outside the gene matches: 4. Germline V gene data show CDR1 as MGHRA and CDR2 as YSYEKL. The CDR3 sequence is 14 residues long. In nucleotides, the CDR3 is TGCGCCAGCAGCCATACTAGCGGGAACCATGAGCAGTTCTTC. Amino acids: CASSHTSGNHEQFF.

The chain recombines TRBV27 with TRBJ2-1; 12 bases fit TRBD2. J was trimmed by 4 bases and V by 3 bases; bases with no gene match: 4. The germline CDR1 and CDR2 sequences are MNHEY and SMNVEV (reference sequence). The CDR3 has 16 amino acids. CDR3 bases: TGTGCCAGCAGTTTTCCCGGACTAGCGGGATACAATGAGCAGTTCTTC. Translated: CASSFPGLAGYNEQFF.

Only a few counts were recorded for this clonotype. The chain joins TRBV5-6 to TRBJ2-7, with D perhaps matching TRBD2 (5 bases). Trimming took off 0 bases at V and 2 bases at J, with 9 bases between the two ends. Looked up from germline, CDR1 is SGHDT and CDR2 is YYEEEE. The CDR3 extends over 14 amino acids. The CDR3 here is CASSLVEGPYEQYF. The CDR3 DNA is TGTGCCAGCAGCTTGGTAGAGGGCCCCTACGAGCAGTACTTC. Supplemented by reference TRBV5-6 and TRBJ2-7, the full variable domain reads DAGVTQSPTHLIKTRGQQVTLRCSPKSGHDTVSWYQQALGQGPQFIFQYYEEEERQRGNFPDRFSGHQFPNYSSELNVNALLLGDSALYLCASSLVEGPYEQYFGPGTRLTVT.

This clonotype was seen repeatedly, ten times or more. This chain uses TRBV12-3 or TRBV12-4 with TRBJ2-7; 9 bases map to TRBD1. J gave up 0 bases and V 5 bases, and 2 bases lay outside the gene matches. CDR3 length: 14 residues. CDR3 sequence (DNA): TGTGCCAGCAGTACACAGGGGGCCTCCTACGAGCAGTACTTC. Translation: CASSTQGASYEQYF.

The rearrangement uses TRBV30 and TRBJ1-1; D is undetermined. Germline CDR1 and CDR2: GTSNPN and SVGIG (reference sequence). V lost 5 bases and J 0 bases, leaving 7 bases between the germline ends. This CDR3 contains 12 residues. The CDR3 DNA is TGTGCCTGGGTGGGGATGAACACTGAAGCTTTCTTT. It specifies CAWVGMNTEAFF.

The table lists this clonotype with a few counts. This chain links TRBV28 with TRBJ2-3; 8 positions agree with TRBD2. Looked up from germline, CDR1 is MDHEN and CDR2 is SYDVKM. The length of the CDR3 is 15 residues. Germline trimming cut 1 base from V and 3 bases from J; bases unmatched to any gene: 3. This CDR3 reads CASSLFASGTDTQYF. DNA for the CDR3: TGTGCCAGCAGTTTATTTGCTAGCGGGACAGATACGCAGTATTTT.

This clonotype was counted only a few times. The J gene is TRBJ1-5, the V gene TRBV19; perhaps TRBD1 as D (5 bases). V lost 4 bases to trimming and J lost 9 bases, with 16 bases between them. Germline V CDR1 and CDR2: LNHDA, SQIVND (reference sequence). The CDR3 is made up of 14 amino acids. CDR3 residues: CASSTRGARRPQHF. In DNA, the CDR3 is TGTGCCAGTAGTACCCGAGGGGCCCGGCGGCCCCAGCATTTT.

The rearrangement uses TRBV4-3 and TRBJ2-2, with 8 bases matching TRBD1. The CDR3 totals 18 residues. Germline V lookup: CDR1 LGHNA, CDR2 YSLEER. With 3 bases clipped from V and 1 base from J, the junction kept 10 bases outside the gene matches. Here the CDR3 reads CASSQTLTGTGNTGELFF. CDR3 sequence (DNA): TGCGCCAGCAGCCAGACCTTAACCGGGACAGGGAACACCGGGGAGCTGTTTTTT.

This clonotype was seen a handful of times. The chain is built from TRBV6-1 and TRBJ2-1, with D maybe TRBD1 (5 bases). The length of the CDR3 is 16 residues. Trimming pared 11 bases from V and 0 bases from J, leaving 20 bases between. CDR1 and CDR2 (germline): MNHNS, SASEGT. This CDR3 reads CAARSTGQRSYNEQFF. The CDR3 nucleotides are TGTGCCGCGCGATCCACAGGACAACGCTCCTACAATGAGCAGTTCTTC.